A single sample gave rise to the 26 T cell receptor beta chains below, sequenced in a study of T cells in Graves' hyperthyroidism and ophthalmopathy. Regions amplified from RNA transcripts were the TCR beta CDR3 regions. First-round RT-PCR targeting the TCR CDR3 was performed with the HTBI primer set. TCRdb re-called the multiplex PCR reads through MiXCR, storing one row per CDR3 protein. The sample consists of about 420,000 distinct CDR3 sequences, around 14% of them appearing once. Sample: blood. The origin of the receptors is a woman under 30 with Graves' hyperthyroidism.

The sample holds many counts of this clonotype. The rearrangement uses TRBV14 and TRBJ2-1, with D tentatively TRBD1 or TRBD2 (5 bases each). Trimming removed 0 bases from V and 4 bases from J, with 10 bases in between. The germline V gene encodes CDR1 SGHDN and CDR2 FVKESK. This CDR3 is built from 15 residues. CDR3 sequence reads: CASSQDGTGYNEQFF. CDR3 DNA sequence: TGTGCCAGCAGCCAAGATGGGACGGGATACAATGAGCAGTTCTTC.

With respect to this clonotype: A much larger clone differs from this one at a single base, so this may be a read error. V and J are TRBV7-2 and TRBJ1-2, with 8 bases identical to TRBD1. The CDR3 runs 16 residues. After removal of 0 bases from V and 7 bases from J, the junction contained 10 bases not matched to a gene. Germline values: CDR1 SGHTA, CDR2 FQGNSA. The CDR3 nucleotides read TGTGCCAGCAGCTTAGCGGCGACAGGGGAGGACCGTGGCTACACCTTC. Amino acid sequence: CASSLAATGEDRGYTF.

The table lists this clonotype with a few counts. V is TRBV7-3 and J is TRBJ2-1; 11 bases align to TRBD2. CDR1 is SGHTA, CDR2 FQGTGA, per germline. The CDR3 spans 16 residues. With 3 bases clipped from V and 7 bases from J, the junction kept 8 bases outside the gene matches. The DNA for the CDR3 is TGTGCCAGCAGCTTTCCAGCACTAGCGGGGGTGAATGAGCAGTTCTTC. Protein: CASSFPALAGVNEQFF.

This chain uses TRBV6-2 or TRBV6-3 with TRBJ1-4; unclear D gene. Germline V gives CDR1 MNHEY, CDR2 SVGEGT. Trimming shortened V by 4 bases and J by 6 bases, and 12 bases separated the two germline ends. This CDR3 spans 14 amino acids. The CDR3 region has the DNA TGTGCCAGCAGTTTCCCTGGAGCTGATGAAAAACTGTTTTTT. It translates to CASSFPGADEKLFF.

This clonotype showed up just a few times. The V gene is TRBV10-3, the J gene TRBJ2-4; D uncertain. V was cut by 7 bases and J by 6 bases, with 10 bases left in between. The CDR3 length is 12 residues. Germline values: CDR1 ENHRY, CDR2 SYGVKD. Here the CDR3 DNA reads TGTGCCATCAAAACATCCCTAAACATTCAGTACTTC. It is translated as CAIKTSLNIQYF.

The V call is TRBV29-1, the J call TRBJ1-2; 7 nucleotides agree with TRBD1. The V and J ends lost 1 base and 8 bases, in that order; junction bases with no gene match: 4. CDR3 length: 12 residues. Germline assignment: CDR1 SQVTM and CDR2 ANQGSEA. For the CDR3, the DNA is TGCAGCGTTGAAGGACAGGGAGAGGGCTACACCTTC. Residues: CSVEGQGEGYTF.

In its sample, this clonotype was seen many times. The chain employs TRBV27 and TRBJ2-1; TRBD1 agrees at 10 bases. Germline CDR1 reads MNHEY; CDR2 reads SMNVEV (reference sequence). CDR3 length: 15 amino acids. V lost 6 bases and J lost 2; bases outside the gene matches: 4. The CDR3 DNA reads as TGTGCCAGCAGAGCCGGACAGGGGGCCTACAATGAGCAGTTCTTC. Its translation: CASRAGQGAYNEQFF.

In this sample, this clonotype turned up many times. The chain carries TRBV2 and TRBJ1-4; D perhaps matches TRBD1 (5 bases). The CDR3 is made up of 13 amino acids. Per the germline V gene, CDR1 is SNHLY and CDR2 is FYNNEI. Trimming took off 5 bases at V and 8 bases at J, with 12 bases between the two ends. CDR3 amino acids: CASSRGVKEKLFF. In DNA form, the CDR3 reads TGTGCCAGCAGTCGAGGGGTGAAGGAAAAACTGTTTTTT.

In this sample, this clonotype turned up many times. V gene TRBV18 combines with J gene TRBJ1-5; weak D call: TRBD1 (6 bases). The ends were cut back, 3 bases at V and 4 bases at J, with 10 bases in the middle. The CDR3 runs to 14 residues. Germline CDR1 reads KGHSH; CDR2 reads LQKENI. This CDR3 reads CASSPRTENQPQHF. DNA of the CDR3: TGTGCCAGCTCACCGCGGACAGAAAATCAGCCCCAGCATTTT.

The table lists this clonotype with many counts. This sequence joins TRBV10-3 and TRBJ1-2, with D possibly being TRBD1 (6 bases). Trimming took 3 bases from V and 7 from J, leaving 18 bases between them. The CDR3 totals 15 residues. Germline loops: CDR1 ENHRY, CDR2 SYGVKD. The CDR3 loop reads CAISELGAGISGYTF. DNA of the CDR3: TGTGCCATCAGTGAATTGGGGGCAGGGATTTCTGGCTACACCTTC.

Concerning this clonotype itself: Possible read error: a much larger clone is one base away. The V call is TRBV3-1, the J call TRBJ2-3, with a weak D call TRBD2 (5 bases). V gave up 0 bases and J gave up 7 bases, with 17 bases separating them. This CDR3 contains 16 residues. Germline V gene sequence: CDR1 LGHDT, CDR2 YNNKEL (reference sequence). CDR3: CASSQERWERLNTQYF. The CDR3 nucleotides read TGTGCCAGCAGCCAAGAAAGGTGGGAGAGATTAAATACGCAGTATTTT.

The rearrangement uses TRBV24-1 and TRBJ2-1, with D perhaps being TRBD1 or TRBD2 (5 bases each). The germline gives CDR1 KGHDR, CDR2 SFDVKD. V was shortened by 8 bases and J by 7 bases, with 14 bases between the two germline ends. The CDR3 sequence is 13 residues long. In DNA, the CDR3 is TGTGCCACCACTGAACCTGGGGGTAATGAGCAGTTCTTC. Translation gives CATTEPGGNEQFF.

This clonotype was detected a few times. The chain links TRBV19 to TRBJ2-1, with TRBD2 identical over 7 bases. This CDR3 comprises 18 residues. V was pared by 1 base and J by 0 bases, with 9 bases of the junction left unmatched. Germline values: CDR1 LNHDA, CDR2 SQIVND (reference sequence). The CDR3 region is CASSIASGGGSSYNEQFF. The CDR3 DNA is TGTGCCAGTAGTATAGCGTCGGGCGGGGGTTCCTCCTACAATGAGCAGTTCTTC.

Points on this clonotype: A much larger clone lies a single base off, so this may be a read error. The CDR3 end shows no conserved phenylalanine or tryptophan, and so a read error is likely. This chain joins TRBV28 and TRBJ2-1, with 13 bases lining up with TRBD2. The junction had 13 bases not matched to a gene; V was cut back by 8 bases and J by 3 bases. CDR3 length equals 18 residues. The germline V gene encodes CDR1 MDHEN and CDR2 SYDVKM. The CDR3 region has the DNA TGTGCCAGCGCCACCTGGACTAGCGGGAGAGATTTCTACAATGAGCAGTTCCTC. Protein product: CASATWTSGRDFYNEQFL.

There are a few counts of this clonotype. J is TRBJ1-4 and V is TRBV20-1; D not certain. This CDR3 is 12 amino acids long. V dropped 0 bases and J dropped 7 bases, with 6 bases sitting between them. Per germline, CDR1 DFQATT and CDR2 SNEGSKA (reference sequence). CDR3 in amino acids: CSARDNSEKLFF. CDR3 in DNA: TGCAGTGCTAGAGATAACAGTGAAAAACTGTTTTTT.

The chain uses TRBV20-1 and TRBJ2-1; 15 bases are a match to TRBD2. The CDR3 is 15 residues long. The V segment lost 3 bases and the J segment 12 bases; nucleotides outside the gene matches: 9. CDR1 is DFQATT, CDR2 SNEGSKA, per germline (reference sequence). CDR3 DNA: TGCAGTGCTAGCTTCGGACTAGCGGGAGGGCCACGGCAGTTCTTC. It codes for CSASFGLAGGPRQFF.

The sample holds many counts of this clonotype. The V gene is TRBV12-3 or TRBV12-4, the J gene TRBJ2-4; 7 nucleotides align to TRBD1. This CDR3 region has 16 residues. The junction had 8 bases not matched to a gene; V was cut back by 6 bases and J by 0 bases. CDR3 loop: CASSLNRGLAKNIQYF. The CDR3 DNA is TGTGCCAGCAGCCTCAACAGGGGCCTAGCCAAAAACATTCAGTACTTC.

In its sample, this clonotype was seen a few times. The CDR3 loop reads CSAGDRTYEQYF. CDR3 bases: TGCAGTGCTGGGGACAGGACCTACGAGCAGTACTTC. The J gene is TRBJ2-7, the V gene TRBV20-1, with TRBD1 matching 8 bases. This CDR3 comprises 12 residues. Germline CDR1 DFQATT, CDR2 SNEGSKA (reference sequence). After removal of 5 bases from V and 2 bases from J, the junction contained 2 bases not matched to a gene.

This clonotype was seen ten or more times. J is TRBJ2-1 and V is TRBV11-2; D not certain. The CDR3 loop spans 13 amino acids. Per the germline V gene, CDR1 is SGHAT and CDR2 is FQNNGV. V was pared by 3 bases and J by 5 bases, with 8 bases between. The CDR3 DNA is TGTGCCAGCAGCTTGAGGACGGACAATGAGCAGTTCTTC. Amino acid sequence: CASSLRTDNEQFF.

This clonotype was recorded a few times. The chain has TRBV24-1 and TRBJ1-2; D uncertain. Deletions cut 4 bases from V and 6 bases from J, with 17 bases between. The CDR3 sequence is 15 residues long. Germline values: CDR1 KGHDR, CDR2 SFDVKD. As DNA, the CDR3 is TGTGCCACCAGTGACGAGACATGGGGTATGGATGGCTACACCTTC. It encodes CATSDETWGMDGYTF.

This clonotype was recorded at least ten times. V usage is TRBV7-9 and J usage is TRBJ2-7; unclear D gene. The ends were cut back, 2 bases at V and 3 bases at J, with 8 bases in the middle. Germline V gene data show CDR1 as SEHNR and CDR2 as FQNEAQ (reference sequence). The length of the CDR3 is 13 residues. The CDR3 DNA sequence: TGTGCCAGCAGCTTAAACGACGGCTACGAGCAGTACTTC. This gives the protein CASSLNDGYEQYF.

This clonotype was seen a handful of times. This chain uses TRBV5-8 with TRBJ1-1; D gene ambiguous. Germline-derived CDR1 and CDR2 are SGHTS and YDEGEE. The CDR3 is 18 residues long. Trimming removed 0 bases at V and 0 bases at J, with 18 bases between. In nucleotides, the CDR3 is TGTGCCAGCAGCTTGGGGACCCCAAGAGGTTTCATGAACACTGAAGCTTTCTTT. The encoded protein is CASSLGTPRGFMNTEAFF.

V and J are TRBV12-3 or TRBV12-4 and TRBJ2-7, with unresolved D. This CDR3 is built from 15 residues. V was cut by 2 bases and J by 3 bases, with 14 bases left in between. The CDR3 here is CASSLIGSAIYEQYF. CDR3 sequence (DNA): TGTGCCAGCAGTTTAATAGGCTCAGCGATCTACGAGCAGTACTTC.

This clonotype was picked up a small number of times. This sequence joins TRBV10-3 and TRBJ1-2; D call uncertain. The germline V gene has CDR1 ENHRY and CDR2 SYGVKD. The CDR3 is 18 amino acids. Trimming shortened V by 2 bases and J by 0 bases, and 19 bases separated the two germline ends. The CDR3 coding sequence is TGTGCCATCAGTGAGCCTCGTCCCTCAGGAGCTACTAACTATGGCTACACCTTC. Translating gives CAISEPRPSGATNYGYTF.

This clonotype was recorded many times. As DNA, the CDR3 is TGTGCCAGCACCTCAAGAACAGGACTACAATACAATGAGCAGTTCTTC. Translated: CASTSRTGLQYNEQFF. The gene calls are TRBV3-1 and TRBJ2-1; tentatively, D is TRBD2 (6 bases). V was shortened by 7 bases and J by 4 bases, with 20 bases between the two germline ends. The CDR3 is 16 residues long. Germline-derived CDR1 and CDR2 are LGHDT and YNNKEL (reference sequence).

This clonotype appeared a few times. In nucleotides, the CDR3 is TGTGCCAGCAGCCAAGACCCGGACCGCTCGCGGGAAGCTTTCTTT. It codes for CASSQDPDRSREAFF. The V gene is TRBV4-2, the J gene TRBJ1-1; D remains unclear. V lost 0 bases and J lost 8, with 16 bases in between. Germline CDR1 and CDR2: LGHNA and YNFKEQ. The CDR3 extends over 15 amino acids.